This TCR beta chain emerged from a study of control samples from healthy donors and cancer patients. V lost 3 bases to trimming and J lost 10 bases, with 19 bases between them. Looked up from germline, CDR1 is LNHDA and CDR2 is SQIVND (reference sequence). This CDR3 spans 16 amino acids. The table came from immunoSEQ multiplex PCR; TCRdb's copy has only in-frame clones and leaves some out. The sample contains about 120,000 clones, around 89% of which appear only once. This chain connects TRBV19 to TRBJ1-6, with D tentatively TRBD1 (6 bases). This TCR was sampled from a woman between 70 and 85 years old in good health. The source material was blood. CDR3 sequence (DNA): TGTGCCAGTAGTATTGGGGGGGCGAGGGGCCGGTCACCCCTCCACTTT. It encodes CASSIGGARGRSPLHF.